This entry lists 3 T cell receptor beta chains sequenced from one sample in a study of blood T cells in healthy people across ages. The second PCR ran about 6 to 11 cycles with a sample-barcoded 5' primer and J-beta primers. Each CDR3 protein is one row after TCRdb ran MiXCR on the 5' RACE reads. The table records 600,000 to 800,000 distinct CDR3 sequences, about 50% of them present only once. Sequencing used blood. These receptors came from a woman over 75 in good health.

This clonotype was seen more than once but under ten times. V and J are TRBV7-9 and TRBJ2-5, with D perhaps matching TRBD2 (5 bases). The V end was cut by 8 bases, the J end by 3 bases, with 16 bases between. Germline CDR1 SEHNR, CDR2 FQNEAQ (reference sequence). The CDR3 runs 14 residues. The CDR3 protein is CASLITWEKETQYF. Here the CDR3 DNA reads TGTGCCAGCCTCATAACCTGGGAGAAAGAGACCCAGTACTTC.

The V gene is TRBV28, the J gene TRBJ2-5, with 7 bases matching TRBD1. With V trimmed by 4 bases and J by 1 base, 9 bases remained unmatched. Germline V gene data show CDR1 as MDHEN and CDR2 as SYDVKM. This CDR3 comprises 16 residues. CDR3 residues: CASSSVRTGAQETQYF. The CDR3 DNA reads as TGTGCCAGCAGTTCCGTCCGTACAGGGGCCCAAGAGACCCAGTACTTC. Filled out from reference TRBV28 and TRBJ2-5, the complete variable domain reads DVKVTQSSRYLVKRTGEKVFLECVQDMDHENMFWYRQDPGLGLRLIYFSYDVKMKEKGDIPEGYSVSREKKERFSLILESASTNQTSMYLCASSSVRTGAQETQYFGPGTRLLVL.

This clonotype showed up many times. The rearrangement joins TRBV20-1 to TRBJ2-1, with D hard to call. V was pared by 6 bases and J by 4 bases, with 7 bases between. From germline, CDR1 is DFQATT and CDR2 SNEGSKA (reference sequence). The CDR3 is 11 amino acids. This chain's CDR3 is CSALNYNEQFF. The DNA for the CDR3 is TGCAGTGCCCTTAATTACAATGAGCAGTTCTTC.